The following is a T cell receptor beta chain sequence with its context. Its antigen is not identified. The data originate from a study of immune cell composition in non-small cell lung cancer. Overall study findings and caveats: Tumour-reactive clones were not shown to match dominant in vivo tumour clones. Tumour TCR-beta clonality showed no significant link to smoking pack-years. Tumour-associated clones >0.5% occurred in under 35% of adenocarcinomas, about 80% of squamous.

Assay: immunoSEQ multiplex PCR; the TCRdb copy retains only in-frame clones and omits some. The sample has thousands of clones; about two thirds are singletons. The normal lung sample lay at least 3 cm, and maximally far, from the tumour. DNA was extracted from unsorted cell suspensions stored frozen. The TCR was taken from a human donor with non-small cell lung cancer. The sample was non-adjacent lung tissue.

CDR3 sequence: CASSDQGRTYEQYF. The CDR3, as DNA: TGTGCCAGCAGCGACCAGGGCAGGACCTACGAGCAGTACTTC. V and J are TRBV28 and TRBJ2-7, with a possible D match to TRBD1 (5 bases). V dropped 6 bases and J dropped 2 bases, with 14 bases sitting between them. From germline, CDR1 is MDHEN and CDR2 SYDVKM. The CDR3 consists of 14 residues.